Listed below are T cell receptor beta chains from one sample, sequenced in a study of blood T cell repertoires in COVID-19. Sequencing used immunoSEQ multiplex PCR; TCRdb keeps in-frame clones, though not all of them. Seen here are around 250,000 clones, about 82% observed once, and the top ten hold 2% to 2.5%. Sequencing was carried out using PBMCs or T cells enriched from blood (not recorded which). The receptors shown here come from a woman aged 45-60 years who had recovered from COVID-19. CDR3s include the opening cysteine and the closing phenylalanine or tryptophan. Each record gives: J gene, V gene, CDR3 protein.

>TRBJ1-1|TRBV7-9
CASSFTRNTEAFF
>TRBJ2-7|TRBV11-1
CASSLAGGSEQYF
>TRBJ2-1|TRBV30
CAWSVLSSGLNPNEQFF
>TRBJ2-1|TRBV24-1
CATSDPGQINEQFF
>TRBJ2-7|TRBV7-2
CASTAQRSGTSGFEQYF
>TRBJ2-1|TRBV5-1
CASSLDRGIRTYNEQFF
>TRBJ2-2|TRBV4-2
CASSQDLAGGNRELFF
>TRBJ1-2|TRBV5-6
CASSEPTMAGYGYTF
>TRBJ1-1|TRBV7-3
CASSGAANTEAFF
>TRBJ2-7|TRBV7-9
CASSRTGPPYEQYF
>TRBJ2-3|TRBV5-1
CASGKAASSTDTQYF
>TRBJ2-2|TRBV3-1/TRBV3-2
CASSPTGNTGELFF
>TRBJ2-2|TRBV12-3/TRBV12-4
CASSFFPGGELFF
>TRBJ2-5|TRBV6-5
CASSYGQGAKETQYF
>TRBJ1-2|TRBV24-1
CATRPTRTGWSMCGYTF
>TRBJ2-7|TRBV19
CASSQQIAYEQYF
>TRBJ1-5|TRBV5-3
CARSFAHSFLHQPQHF
>TRBJ2-7|TRBV10-3
CAISESGEVQYEQYF
>TRBJ2-7|TRBV11-2
CASSLDYPSSYEQYF
>TRBJ2-7|TRBV4-3
CASSQDDGLAYEQYF
>TRBJ1-5|TRBV15
CATSMGTGHQPQHF
>TRBJ2-1|TRBV7-2
CASSVQHTINEQFF
>TRBJ1-4|TRBV7-8
CASSSRTGREKLFF
>TRBJ2-2|TRBV12-3/TRBV12-4
CASISGELFF
>TRBJ2-5|TRBV9
CASSVEGRETQYF
>TRBJ2-1|TRBV19
CASSIRSGGANEQFF
>TRBJ2-3|TRBV3-1/TRBV3-2
CASSHLGGAQYF
>TRBJ1-6|TRBV19
CASSLRNSPLHF
>TRBJ1-5|TRBV7-2
CASSLDTKRSQPQHF
>TRBJ1-1|TRBV20-1
CSALTPQQAFF
>TRBJ2-5|TRBV5-5
CASSRSGGKQETQYF
>TRBJ1-4|TRBV30
CAWRAQGTNEKLFF
>TRBJ2-3|TRBV7-3
CASSLSGGSGDTQYF
>TRBJ2-7|TRBV10-3
CAISGGFSGMSSYEQYF
>TRBJ2-7|TRBV7-3
CASSLIASGLEGQYF